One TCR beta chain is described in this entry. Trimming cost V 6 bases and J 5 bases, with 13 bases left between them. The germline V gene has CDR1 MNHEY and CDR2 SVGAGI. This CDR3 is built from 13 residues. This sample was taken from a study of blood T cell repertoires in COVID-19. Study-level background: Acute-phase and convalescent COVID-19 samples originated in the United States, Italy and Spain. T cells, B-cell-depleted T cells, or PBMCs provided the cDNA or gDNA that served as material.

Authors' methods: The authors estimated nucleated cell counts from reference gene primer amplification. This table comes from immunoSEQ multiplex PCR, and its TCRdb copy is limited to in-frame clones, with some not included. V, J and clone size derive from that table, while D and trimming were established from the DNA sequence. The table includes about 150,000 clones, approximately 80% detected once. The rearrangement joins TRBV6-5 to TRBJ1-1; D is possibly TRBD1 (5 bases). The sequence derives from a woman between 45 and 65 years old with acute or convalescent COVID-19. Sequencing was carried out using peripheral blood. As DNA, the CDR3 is TGTGCCAGCAGAATTATAAGGGGAACTGAAGCTTTCTTT. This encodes CASRIIRGTEAFF.